This TCR beta chain derives from a study of T-cell reconstitution after alpha-beta-depleted transplantation in children. Unique molecular identifiers were incorporated during preparation of the TCRbeta library. TCRdb re-derived calls from the PCR reads in MiXCR, one entry per CDR3 protein. The sample yields 200,000 to 250,000 distinct CDR3 sequences, under 13% seen once. The study, taken as a whole, reports: Reportedly, alpha-beta T cells present about two months post-transplant originated from several hundred expanded clones of graft origin. Recipient T cells and thymic progenitors that survived were the source of the high TCRbeta diversity seen at day 60 in some patients. At one year after transplant, newly produced T cells mostly accounted for T-cell counts and diversity.

This clonotype is medium-sized by share. The antigen remains undetermined. Deletions cut 7 bases from V and 1 base from J, with 13 bases between. Germline CDR1 reads SQVTM; CDR2 reads ANQGSEA. This CDR3 has 13 residues. The receptor was derived from a child under two years old with acute myeloid leukemia, due to receive a stem cell transplant. The sample consisted of PBMCs, taken before TCRalphabeta/CD19-depleted stem cell transplant. The V call is TRBV29-1, the J call TRBJ1-2; possible D gene TRBD1, 5 bases. Here the CDR3 DNA reads TGCAGCGCCAGTGGGACCCATAACTATGGCTACACCTTC. Translation: CSASGTHNYGYTF.